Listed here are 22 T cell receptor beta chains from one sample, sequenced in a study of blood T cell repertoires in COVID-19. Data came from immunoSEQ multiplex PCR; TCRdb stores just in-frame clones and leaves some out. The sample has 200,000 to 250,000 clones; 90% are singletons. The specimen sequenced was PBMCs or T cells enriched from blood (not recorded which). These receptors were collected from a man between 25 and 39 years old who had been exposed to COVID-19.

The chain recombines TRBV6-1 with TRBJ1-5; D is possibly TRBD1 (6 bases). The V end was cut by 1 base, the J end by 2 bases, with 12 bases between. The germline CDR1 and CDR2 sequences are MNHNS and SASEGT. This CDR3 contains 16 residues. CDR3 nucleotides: TGTGCCAGCAGTGAAGATAGGGGGATGGGCAATCAGCCCCAGCATTTT. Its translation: CASSEDRGMGNQPQHF.

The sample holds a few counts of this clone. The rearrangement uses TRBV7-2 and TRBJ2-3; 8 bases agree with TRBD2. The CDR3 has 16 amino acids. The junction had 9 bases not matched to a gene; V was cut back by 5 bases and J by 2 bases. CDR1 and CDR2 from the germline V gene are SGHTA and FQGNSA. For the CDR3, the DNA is TGTGCCAGCAGCATAAGGGCGGGGGGACCCACAGATACGCAGTATTTT. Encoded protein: CASSIRAGGPTDTQYF.

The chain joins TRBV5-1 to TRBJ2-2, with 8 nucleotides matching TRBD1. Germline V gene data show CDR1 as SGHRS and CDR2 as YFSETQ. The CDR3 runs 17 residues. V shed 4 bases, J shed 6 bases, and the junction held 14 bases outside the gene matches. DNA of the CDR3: TGCGCCAGCAGCCCCCGGGGCCAGGGGGCGGACTCCGGGGAGCTGTTTTTT. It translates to CASSPRGQGADSGELFF.

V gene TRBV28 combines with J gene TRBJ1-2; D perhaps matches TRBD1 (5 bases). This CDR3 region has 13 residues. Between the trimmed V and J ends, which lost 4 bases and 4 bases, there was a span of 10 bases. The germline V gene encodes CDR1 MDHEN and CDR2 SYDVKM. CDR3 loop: CASSSPQGYGYTF. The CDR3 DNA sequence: TGTGCCAGCAGTTCACCCCAGGGCTATGGCTACACCTTC.

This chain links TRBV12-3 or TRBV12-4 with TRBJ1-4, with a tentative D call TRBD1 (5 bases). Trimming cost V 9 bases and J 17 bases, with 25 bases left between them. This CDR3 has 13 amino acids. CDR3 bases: TGTGCCAGTGCCATCTCCGGGGGGACTCCTATCTTTTTT. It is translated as CASAISGGTPIFF.

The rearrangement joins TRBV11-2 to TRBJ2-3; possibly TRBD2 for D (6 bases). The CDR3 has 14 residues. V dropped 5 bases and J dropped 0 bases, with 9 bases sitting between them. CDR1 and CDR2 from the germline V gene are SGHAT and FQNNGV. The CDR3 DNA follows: TGTGCCAGCAGCGGGGGGACTAGCACAGATACGCAGTATTTT. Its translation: CASSGGTSTDTQYF. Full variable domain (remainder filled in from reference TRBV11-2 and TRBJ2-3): EAGVAQSPRYKIIEKRQSVAFWCNPISGHATLYWYQQILGQGPKLLIQFQNNGVVDDSQLPKDRFSAERLKGVDSTLKIQPAKLEDSAVYLCASSGGTSTDTQYFGPGTRLTVL.

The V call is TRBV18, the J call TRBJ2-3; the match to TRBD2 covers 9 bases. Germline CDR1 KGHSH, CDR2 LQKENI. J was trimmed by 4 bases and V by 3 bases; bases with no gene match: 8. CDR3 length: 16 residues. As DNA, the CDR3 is TGTGCCAGCTCACCGTTGTTCGGCGGGGGGGCAGATACGCAGTATTTT. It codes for CASSPLFGGGADTQYF.

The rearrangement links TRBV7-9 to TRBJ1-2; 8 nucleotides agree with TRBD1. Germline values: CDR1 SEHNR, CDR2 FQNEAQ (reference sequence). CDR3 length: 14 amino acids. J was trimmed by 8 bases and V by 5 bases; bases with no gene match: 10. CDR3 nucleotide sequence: TGTGCCAGCAGCCCTGGACAGGGAACACCCGGCTACACCTTC. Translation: CASSPGQGTPGYTF. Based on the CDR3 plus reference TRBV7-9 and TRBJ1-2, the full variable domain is DTGVSQNPRHKITKRGQNVTFRCDPISEHNRLYWYRQTLGQGPEFLTYFQNEAQLEKSRLLSDRFSAERPKGSFSTLEIQRTEQGDSAMYLCASSPGQGTPGYTFGSGTRLTVV.

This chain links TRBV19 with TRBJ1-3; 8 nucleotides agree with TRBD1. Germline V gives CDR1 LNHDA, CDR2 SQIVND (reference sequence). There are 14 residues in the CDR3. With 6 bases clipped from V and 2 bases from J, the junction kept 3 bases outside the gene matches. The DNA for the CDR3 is TGTGCCAGTAGGTTGACAGGGGCTGGAAACACCATATATTTT. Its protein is CASRLTGAGNTIYF.

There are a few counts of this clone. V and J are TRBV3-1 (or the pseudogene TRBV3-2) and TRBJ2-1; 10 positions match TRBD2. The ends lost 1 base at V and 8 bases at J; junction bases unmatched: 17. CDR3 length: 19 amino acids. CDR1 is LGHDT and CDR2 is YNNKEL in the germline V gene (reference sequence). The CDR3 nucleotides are TGTGCCAGCAGCCAAGGGTCAGCGGGGGGGCGTAGGGTAATATATGAGCAGTTCTTC. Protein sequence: CASSQGSAGGRRVIYEQFF.

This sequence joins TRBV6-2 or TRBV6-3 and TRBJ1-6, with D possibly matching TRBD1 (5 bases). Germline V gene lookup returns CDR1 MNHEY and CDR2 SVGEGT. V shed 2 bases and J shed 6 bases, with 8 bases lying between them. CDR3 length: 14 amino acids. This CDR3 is CASSYRGTNSPLHF. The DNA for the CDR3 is TGTGCCAGCAGTTACAGGGGCACTAATTCACCCCTCCACTTT.

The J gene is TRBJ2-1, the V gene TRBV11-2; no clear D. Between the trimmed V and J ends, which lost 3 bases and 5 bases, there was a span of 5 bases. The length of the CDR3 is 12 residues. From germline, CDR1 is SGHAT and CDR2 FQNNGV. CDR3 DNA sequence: TGTGCCAGCAGCTTGCAGAACAATGAGCAGTTCTTC. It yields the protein CASSLQNNEQFF.

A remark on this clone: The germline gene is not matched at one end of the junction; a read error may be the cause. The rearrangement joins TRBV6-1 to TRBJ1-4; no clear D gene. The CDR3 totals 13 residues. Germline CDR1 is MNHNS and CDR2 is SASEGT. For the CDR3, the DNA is TGTGCCAGCAGGGAAGGAGTTAATGAAAAACTGTTTTTT. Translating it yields CASREGVNEKLFF.

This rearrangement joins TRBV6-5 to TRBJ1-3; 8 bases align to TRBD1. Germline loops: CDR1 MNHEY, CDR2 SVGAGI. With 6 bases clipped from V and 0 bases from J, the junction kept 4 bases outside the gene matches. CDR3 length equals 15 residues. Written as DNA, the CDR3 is TGTGCCAGCAGAGGGACAGGACCCTCTGGAAACACCATATATTTT. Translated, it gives CASRGTGPSGNTIYF.

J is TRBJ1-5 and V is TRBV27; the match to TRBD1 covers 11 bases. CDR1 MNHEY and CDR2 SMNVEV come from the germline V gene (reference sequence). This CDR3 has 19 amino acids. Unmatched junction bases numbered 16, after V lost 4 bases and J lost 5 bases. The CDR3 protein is CASSSSWTGGINIDQPQHF. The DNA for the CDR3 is TGTGCCAGCAGTTCCTCCTGGACAGGGGGCATCAATATAGATCAGCCCCAGCATTTT.

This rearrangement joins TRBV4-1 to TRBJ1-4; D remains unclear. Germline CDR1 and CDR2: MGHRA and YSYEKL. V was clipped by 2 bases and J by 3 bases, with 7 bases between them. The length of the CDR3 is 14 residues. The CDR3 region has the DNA TGCGCCAGCAGCCAATCTACAGCTAATGAAAAACTGTTTTTT. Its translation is CASSQSTANEKLFF.

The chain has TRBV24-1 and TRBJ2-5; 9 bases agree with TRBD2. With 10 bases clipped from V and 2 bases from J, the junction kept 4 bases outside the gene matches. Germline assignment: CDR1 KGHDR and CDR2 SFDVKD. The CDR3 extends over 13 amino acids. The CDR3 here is CATSSGAQETQYF. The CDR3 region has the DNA TGTGCCACTTCTAGCGGGGCACAAGAGACCCAGTACTTC.

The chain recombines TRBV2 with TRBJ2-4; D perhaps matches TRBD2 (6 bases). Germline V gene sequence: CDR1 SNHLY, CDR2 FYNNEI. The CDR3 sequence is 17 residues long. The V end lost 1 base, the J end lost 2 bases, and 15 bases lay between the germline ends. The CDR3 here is CASSEEWVGGTKNIQYF. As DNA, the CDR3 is TGTGCCAGCAGTGAAGAATGGGTTGGGGGGACCAAAAACATTCAGTACTTC.

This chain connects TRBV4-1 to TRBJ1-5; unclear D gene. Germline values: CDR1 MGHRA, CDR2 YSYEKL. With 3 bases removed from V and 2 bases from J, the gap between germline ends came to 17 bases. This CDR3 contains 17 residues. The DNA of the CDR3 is TGCGCCAGCAGCCAGGTTGGACTGGCGACGGGCAATCAGCCCCAGCATTTT. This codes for CASSQVGLATGNQPQHF.

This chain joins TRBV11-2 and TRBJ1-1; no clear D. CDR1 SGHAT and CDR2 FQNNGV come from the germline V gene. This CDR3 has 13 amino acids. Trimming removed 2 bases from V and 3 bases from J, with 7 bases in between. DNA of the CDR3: TGTGCCAGCAGCTTATATCACTACACTGAAGCTTTCTTT. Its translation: CASSLYHYTEAFF.

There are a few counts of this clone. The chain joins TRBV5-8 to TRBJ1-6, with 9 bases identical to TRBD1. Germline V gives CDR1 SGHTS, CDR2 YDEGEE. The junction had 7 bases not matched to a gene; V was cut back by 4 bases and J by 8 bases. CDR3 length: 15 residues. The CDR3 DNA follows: TGTGCCAGCAGCGTCGGGACAGGGAAAGATTCACCCCTCCACTTT. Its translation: CASSVGTGKDSPLHF.

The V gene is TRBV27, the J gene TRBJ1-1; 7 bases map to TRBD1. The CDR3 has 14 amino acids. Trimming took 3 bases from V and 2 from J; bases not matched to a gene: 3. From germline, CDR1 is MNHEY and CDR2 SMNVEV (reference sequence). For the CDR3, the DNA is TGTGCCAGCAGTTTCGGGACAGATAACACTGAAGCTTTCTTT. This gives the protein CASSFGTDNTEAFF.